Following are 19 T cell receptor beta chains from one sample sequenced in a study of cytomegalovirus exposure and HLA in healthy donors. PCR used 60 Vbeta primers and 13 Jbeta primers. Data came from immunoSEQ multiplex PCR; TCRdb stores just in-frame clones and leaves some out. The table has 150,000 to 200,000 clones, roughly three quarters seen once; the top ten hold 1.6%. Sequencing was carried out using PBMCs. These receptors all come from a woman aged 45-59 years in good health and CMV-seronegative.

This chain joins TRBV5-1 and TRBJ1-4, with TRBD1 as a possible D gene (5 bases). The CDR3 spans 15 residues. Trimming shortened V by 0 bases and J by 8 bases, and 14 bases separated the two germline ends. Germline V CDR1 and CDR2: SGHRS, YFSETQ. CDR3 amino acids: CASSLVSGRGEKLFF. CDR3 in DNA: TGCGCCAGCAGCTTGGTATCAGGGCGTGGAGAAAAACTGTTTTTT.

The gene calls are TRBV7-9 and TRBJ1-1, with TRBD1 matching 8 bases. Per germline, CDR1 SEHNR and CDR2 FQNEAQ (reference sequence). The CDR3 totals 14 residues. Losses at the gene ends were 1 base for V and 3 bases for J; bases not matched to a gene: 1. CDR3 protein: CASSLGQGYTEAFF. The CDR3 DNA reads as TGTGCCAGCAGCTTAGGACAGGGGTACACTGAAGCTTTCTTT.

This chain joins TRBV2 and TRBJ1-5; D is unresolved. This CDR3 spans 14 amino acids. The germline V and J ends were trimmed by 3 bases and 5 bases, with 11 bases remaining between them. Germline loops: CDR1 SNHLY, CDR2 FYNNEI. In nucleotides, the CDR3 is TGTGCCAGCAGTGACAGCGGAGCATATCAGCCCCAGCATTTT. This translates into CASSDSGAYQPQHF. The complete variable domain, with remaining parts taken from reference TRBV2 and TRBJ1-5, reads EPEVTQTPSHQVTQMGQEVILRCVPISNHLYFYWYRQILGQKVEFLVSFYNNEISEKSEIFDDQFSVERPDGSNFTLKIRSTKLEDSAMYFCASSDSGAYQPQHFGDGTRLSIL.

In DNA, the CDR3 is TGTGCCAGCAGTCTTGTCAGGGGGGGACAGGGAACTAACTATGGCTACACCTTC. This gives the protein CASSLVRGGQGTNYGYTF. The gene calls are TRBV27 and TRBJ1-2; 9 bases map to TRBD1. V trimming: 5 bases; J trimming: 0 bases; junction bases outside the gene matches: 13. In germline, CDR1 is MNHEY, CDR2 SMNVEV (reference sequence). The CDR3 has 18 amino acids.

The V call is TRBV7-6, the J call TRBJ2-5; a possible D gene is TRBD2 (5 bases). The CDR3 spans 12 residues. Trimming stripped 4 bases from V and 5 bases from J, with 8 bases between. Germline assignment: CDR1 SGHVS and CDR2 FNYEAQ. This chain's CDR3 is CASSSGGETQYF. CDR3 nucleotides: TGTGCCAGCAGCTCCGGAGGCGAGACCCAGTACTTC.

The chain combines TRBV7-8 with TRBJ1-5; 9 nucleotides line up with TRBD1. CDR3 size: 16 residues. Germline V CDR1 and CDR2: SGHVS, FQNEAQ. V dropped 0 bases and J dropped 4; count of bases not matched to a gene: 4. The CDR3 spells CASSLAGGQGNQPQHF. DNA for the CDR3: TGTGCCAGCAGCTTAGCGGGGGGACAGGGTAATCAGCCCCAGCATTTT.

The V call is TRBV5-6, the J call TRBJ1-2, with 10 bases that match TRBD1. V gave up 4 bases and J gave up 2 bases; unmatched junction bases: 5. The germline V gene encodes CDR1 SGHDT and CDR2 YYEEEE. The CDR3 runs 15 residues. The CDR3 DNA is TGTGCCAGCAGCGGGGACAGGGGAGCGAACTATGGCTACACCTTC. Its protein product is CASSGDRGANYGYTF.

This clone was recorded many times. The rearrangement joins TRBV2 to TRBJ1-2; unclear D gene. CDR1 is SNHLY, CDR2 FYNNEI, per germline. Deletions cut 2 bases from V and 0 bases from J, with 7 bases between. The CDR3 extends over 14 amino acids. CDR3 coding DNA: TGTGCCAGCAGTGAAAGCCCCGCTAACTATGGCTACACCTTC. Protein sequence: CASSESPANYGYTF.

The chain combines TRBV4-3 with TRBJ2-7, with 9 nucleotides matching TRBD1. CDR3 length equals 15 residues. The V gene end was trimmed by 3 bases and the J gene end by 3 bases; junction bases not matched to a gene: 6. CDR1 and CDR2 from the germline V gene are LGHNA and YSLEER. The CDR3 nucleotides are TGCGCCAGCAGCCACCGGACAGGGGTGAGCTACGAGCAGTACTTC. This gives the protein CASSHRTGVSYEQYF.

Only a few counts were recorded for this clone. This chain joins TRBV5-5 and TRBJ1-1; no clear D gene. Trimming removed 0 bases at V and 8 bases at J, with 8 bases between. This CDR3 is built from 12 residues. CDR1 and CDR2 (germline): SGHKS, YYEKEE (reference sequence). Written as DNA, the CDR3 is TGTGCCAGCAGCTTGGGAGTTACGGAAGCTTTCTTT. Its translation: CASSLGVTEAFF.

The chain has TRBV2 and TRBJ1-3; the D is unclear. Germline V lookup: CDR1 SNHLY, CDR2 FYNNEI. The CDR3 is made up of 15 amino acids. V dropped 7 bases and J dropped 1 base, with 14 bases sitting between them. The CDR3 region has the DNA TGTGCCAGCACCCCGATGCGCAATTCTGGAAACACCATATATTTT. Its translation: CASTPMRNSGNTIYF. Based on the CDR3 plus reference TRBV2 and TRBJ1-3, the full variable domain is EPEVTQTPSHQVTQMGQEVILRCVPISNHLYFYWYRQILGQKVEFLVSFYNNEISEKSEIFDDQFSVERPDGSNFTLKIRSTKLEDSAMYFCASTPMRNSGNTIYFGEGSWLTVV.

This clone was counted a few times. This chain joins TRBV4-3 and TRBJ1-5, with D possibly being TRBD1 (5 bases). Trimming stripped 5 bases from V and 5 bases from J, with 16 bases between. CDR1 is LGHNA and CDR2 is YSLEER in the germline V gene. The CDR3 has 15 amino acids. The CDR3 is CASSATIWGDQPQHF. The CDR3 DNA reads TGCGCCAGCAGCGCGACTATTTGGGGGGATCAGCCCCAGCATTTT.

The rearrangement joins TRBV23-1 to TRBJ1-5; D is possibly TRBD1 (6 bases). TRBV23-1 is treated as an ORF (open reading frame) with a function not yet certain. V lost 0 bases, J lost 6 bases, and 9 bases lay in between. The CDR3 extends over 14 amino acids. The CDR3 region is CASSQSTGSQPQHF. The CDR3 bases are TGCGCCAGCAGTCAATCAACAGGGAGTCAGCCCCAGCATTTT.

The rearrangement uses TRBV5-4 and TRBJ1-4; 7 bases fit TRBD1. After removal of 4 bases from V and 3 bases from J, the junction contained 9 bases not matched to a gene. Looked up from germline, CDR1 is SGHNT and CDR2 is YYREEE (reference sequence). The CDR3 spans 16 residues. The CDR3, as DNA: TGTGCCAGCAGCGCAGACAGGGCGGGCGCTAATGAAAAACTGTTTTTT. Its translation: CASSADRAGANEKLFF.

The chain is built from TRBV11-2 and TRBJ2-5, with unresolved D. Trimming removed 1 base from V and 2 bases from J, with 14 bases in between. The CDR3 loop spans 16 amino acids. CDR1 and CDR2 from the germline V gene are SGHAT and FQNNGV. CDR3 region: CASSLVPPAGQETQYF. CDR3 bases: TGTGCCAGCAGCTTAGTCCCACCAGCAGGACAAGAGACCCAGTACTTC.

A word on this clone: This CDR3 is also generated by other DNA sequences in the sample. V usage is TRBV5-6 and J usage is TRBJ1-4; a weak D match, TRBD1 (6 bases). CDR1 and CDR2 (germline): SGHDT, YYEEEE. V lost 4 bases and J 5 bases, leaving 15 bases between the germline ends. This CDR3 contains 15 residues. CDR3 sequence: CASSLGGGLNEKLFF. The CDR3 region has the DNA TGTGCCAGCAGCCTGGGGGGGGGCTTAAATGAAAAACTGTTTTTT. The full variable domain, rest sourced from reference TRBV5-6 and TRBJ1-4, is DAGVTQSPTHLIKTRGQQVTLRCSPKSGHDTVSWYQQALGQGPQFIFQYYEEEERQRGNFPDRFSGHQFPNYSSELNVNALLLGDSALYLCASSLGGGLNEKLFFGSGTQLSVL.

The V and J genes are TRBV6-5 and TRBJ2-1; a possible D gene is TRBD2 (6 bases). Trimming stripped 0 bases from V and 6 bases from J, with 9 bases between. CDR3 length: 14 residues. CDR1 MNHEY and CDR2 SVGAGI come from the germline V gene. The CDR3 DNA is TGTGCCAGCAGTTACTCGGCCGGGAGCAATGAGCAGTTCTTC. Translation gives CASSYSAGSNEQFF.

This clone was picked up one time. This sequence joins TRBV2 and TRBJ2-1; the D gene is possibly TRBD1 (6 bases). The CDR3 runs to 15 residues. Between the trimmed V and J ends, which lost 5 bases and 6 bases, there was a span of 17 bases. Germline CDR1 reads SNHLY; CDR2 reads FYNNEI. The CDR3 is CASSTGTLRVNEQFF. Here the CDR3 DNA reads TGTGCCAGCAGTACCGGGACACTGAGGGTCAATGAGCAGTTCTTC.

This chain connects TRBV7-2 to TRBJ2-7; 10 nucleotides agree with TRBD1. Germline CDR1 is SGHTA and CDR2 is FQGNSA. V was pared by 1 base and J by 7 bases, with 1 base of the junction left unmatched. This CDR3 spans 13 amino acids. For the CDR3, the DNA is TGTGCCAGCAGCTTAGGGGACAGGGGTGAGCAGTACTTC. Amino acids: CASSLGDRGEQYF.